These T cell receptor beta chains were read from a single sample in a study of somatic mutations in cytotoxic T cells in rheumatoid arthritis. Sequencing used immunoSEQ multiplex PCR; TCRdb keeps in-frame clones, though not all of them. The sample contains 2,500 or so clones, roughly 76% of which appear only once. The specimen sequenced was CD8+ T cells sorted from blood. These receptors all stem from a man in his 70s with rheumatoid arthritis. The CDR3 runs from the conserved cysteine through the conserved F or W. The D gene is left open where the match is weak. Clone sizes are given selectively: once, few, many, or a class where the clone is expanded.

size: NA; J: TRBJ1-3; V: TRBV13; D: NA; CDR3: CASSLTGRGTIYF; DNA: TGTGCCAGCAGCTTGACAGGAAGGGGCACCATATATTTT
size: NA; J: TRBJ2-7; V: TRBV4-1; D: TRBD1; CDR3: CASSHRQGGSYEQYF; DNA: TGCGCCAGCAGCCACCGACAGGGTGGGTCCTACGAGCAGTACTTC
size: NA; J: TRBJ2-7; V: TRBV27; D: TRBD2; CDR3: CASSLSLAGDWYEQYF; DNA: TGTGCCAGCAGTCTCTCACTAGCGGGAGATTGGTACGAGCAGTACTTC
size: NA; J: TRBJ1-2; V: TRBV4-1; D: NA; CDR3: CASSEQGGTGYTF; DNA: TGCGCCAGCAGCGAGCAAGGGGGTACTGGCTACACCTTC
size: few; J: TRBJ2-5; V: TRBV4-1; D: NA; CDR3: CASSPAPGQETQYF; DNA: TGCGCCAGCAGTCCCGCACCGGGGCAAGAGACCCAGTACTTC
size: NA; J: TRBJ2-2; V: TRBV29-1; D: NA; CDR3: CSAPGLTGELFF; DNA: TGCAGCGCCCCAGGGCTGACCGGGGAGCTGTTTTTT
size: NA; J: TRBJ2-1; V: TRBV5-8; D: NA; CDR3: CASSLVLGDYYYNEQFF; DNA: TGTGCCAGCAGCTTGGTCCTCGGAGACTATTACTACAATGAGCAGTTCTTC
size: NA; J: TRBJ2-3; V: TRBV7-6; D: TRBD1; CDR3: CASSPGQGGRADTQYF; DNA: TGTGCCAGCAGCCCAGGACAGGGGGGACGGGCAGATACGCAGTATTTT
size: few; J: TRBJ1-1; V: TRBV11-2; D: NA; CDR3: CASSFRNTEAFF; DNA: TGTGCCAGCAGCTTCCGGAACACTGAAGCTTTCTTT
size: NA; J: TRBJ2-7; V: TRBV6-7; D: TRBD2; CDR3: CASILHGTSGGNSYEQYF; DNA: TGTGCCAGCATTTTGCACGGGACTAGCGGGGGTAACTCCTACGAGCAGTACTTC
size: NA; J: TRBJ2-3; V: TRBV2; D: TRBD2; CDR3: CASTLAGSTDTQYF; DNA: TGTGCCAGCACCTTAGCGGGTAGCACAGATACGCAGTATTTT
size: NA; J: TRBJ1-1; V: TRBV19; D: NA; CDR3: CASSIGAGNTEAFF; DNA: TGTGCCAGTAGTATAGGGGCGGGGAACACTGAAGCTTTCTTT
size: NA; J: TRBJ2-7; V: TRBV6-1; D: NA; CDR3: CASSEVGGLAYEQYF; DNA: TGTGCCAGCAGTGAAGTCGGGGGTCTTGCCTACGAGCAGTACTTC